The 25 T cell receptor beta chains reported below all come from one sample, sequenced in a study of CD8 T cells in Susac syndrome. It was with random hexamers that about 0.45 to 1 ug RNA was reverse transcribed. Via MiXCR, TCRdb re-called the immunoSEQ multiplex PCR reads, giving one row per CDR3 protein. The table lists 100,000 to 150,000 distinct CDR3 sequences, approximately 79% of them singletons. Sequencing used CD8+ T cells from PBMCs. The receptors stem from a human donor with multiple sclerosis.

The chain joins TRBV5-1 to TRBJ2-5; D might be TRBD2 (6 bases). The germline CDR1 and CDR2 sequences are SGHRS and YFSETQ. The germline V and J ends were trimmed by 0 bases and 2 bases, with 14 bases remaining between them. This CDR3 spans 16 amino acids. The CDR3 is CASSLGLARRQETQYF. DNA of the CDR3: TGCGCCAGCAGCTTGGGGCTAGCGCGGAGGCAAGAGACCCAGTACTTC.

In this sample, this clonotype turned up once. This chain connects TRBV12-3 or TRBV12-4 to TRBJ1-3, with D tentatively TRBD1 (5 bases). V lost 2 bases, J lost 2 bases, and 10 bases lay in between. The CDR3 covers 15 residues. In DNA, the CDR3 is TGTGCCAGCAGTTTAATCGCAGGGACTGGAAACACCATATATTTT. This gives the protein CASSLIAGTGNTIYF.

This clonotype has just one count. In DNA form, the CDR3 reads TGTGCCAGCAGTGAAGCGTTAGAGGCATTCTCGGAGACCCAGTACTTC. Amino acids: CASSEALEAFSETQYF. The V and J genes are TRBV2 and TRBJ2-5; no firm D call. The CDR3 has 16 residues. Trimming removed 0 bases at V and 5 bases at J, with 16 bases between. Per the germline V gene, CDR1 is SNHLY and CDR2 is FYNNEI.

Only a few counts were recorded for this clonotype. The chain recombines TRBV12-3 or TRBV12-4 with TRBJ2-7, with D unresolved. There are 11 residues in the CDR3. Trimming stripped 5 bases from V and 4 bases from J, with 6 bases between. CDR3 sequence (DNA): TGTGCCAGCAGTACCGGATACGAGCAGTACTTC. Residues: CASSTGYEQYF.

This chain connects TRBV12-3 or TRBV12-4 to TRBJ2-6, with 7 bases identical to TRBD1. The CDR3 consists of 18 residues. With 3 bases clipped from V and 0 bases from J, the junction kept 8 bases outside the gene matches. The CDR3 is CASSFLGTDLSGANVLTF. In DNA, the CDR3 is TGTGCCAGCAGTTTTTTAGGGACAGATCTCTCTGGGGCCAACGTCCTGACTTTC.

V usage is TRBV24-1 and J usage is TRBJ1-5, with 8 bases that match TRBD1. The length of the CDR3 is 13 residues. The trim removed 12 bases at V and 7 bases at J, leaving 10 bases unmatched. CDR1 KGHDR and CDR2 SFDVKD come from the germline V gene. The CDR3: CASSWTGRQPQHF. DNA for the CDR3: TGTGCCTCATCCTGGACAGGGCGGCAGCCCCAGCATTTT.

J is TRBJ2-7 and V is TRBV13; a weak D match, TRBD2 (5 bases). The germline V and J ends were trimmed by 4 bases and 2 bases, with 18 bases remaining between them. The length of the CDR3 is 16 residues. Germline V CDR1 and CDR2: PRHDT, FYEKMQ (reference sequence). For the CDR3, the DNA is TGTGCCAGCAGCTATAGACCTATGACTACGACCTACGAGCAGTACTTC. This sequence encodes CASSYRPMTTTYEQYF.

This clonotype has only a few counts. CDR3 coding DNA: TGTGCCAGCAGCTTGGGGGCGTACACTGAAGCTTTCTTT. Amino acids: CASSLGAYTEAFF. The chain is built from TRBV5-4 and TRBJ1-1; D remains ambiguous. The CDR3 is made up of 13 amino acids. Germline lookup yields CDR1 SGHNT and CDR2 YYREEE (reference sequence). V lost 0 bases and J lost 3, with 6 bases in between.

The DNA for the CDR3 is TGTGCCAGTAGTATAGGGGAGAACACTGAAGCTTTCTTT. Protein product: CASSIGENTEAFF. The chain uses TRBV19 and TRBJ1-1; D is unresolved. This CDR3 comprises 13 residues. Trimming pared 1 base from V and 1 base from J, leaving 4 bases between. Germline V lookup: CDR1 LNHDA, CDR2 SQIVND (reference sequence).

This chain links TRBV7-8 with TRBJ2-1, with no clear D. The CDR3 is 13 residues long. The germline CDR1 and CDR2 sequences are SGHVS and FQNEAQ. Trimming left V 5 bases short and J 7 bases short, with 12 bases between. The CDR3 DNA is TGTGCCAGCAGCCCCCAGGTCGGTAATGAGCAGTTCTTC. Its protein product is CASSPQVGNEQFF.

The chain recombines TRBV7-6 with TRBJ1-5, with D unresolved. This CDR3 contains 13 residues. The V gene's germline CDR1 is SGHVS and CDR2 FNYEAQ. Between the trimmed V and J ends, which lost 8 bases and 4 bases, there was a span of 12 bases. The CDR3 DNA is TGTGCCAGCGGTACGGGAGCAAATCAGCCCCAGCATTTT. It yields the protein CASGTGANQPQHF.

The chain couples TRBV4-1 to TRBJ1-1, with D maybe TRBD1 (6 bases). The CDR3 is 16 residues long. Trimming left V 1 base short and J 4 bases short, with 16 bases between. The germline V gene has CDR1 MGHRA and CDR2 YSYEKL. CDR3 coding DNA: TGCGCCAGCAGCCAAGCCCCTATACAGGGTGGCACTGAAGCTTTCTTT. Translated, it gives CASSQAPIQGGTEAFF.

This chain uses TRBV20-1 with TRBJ1-4; tentative D call: TRBD1 (5 bases). V lost 3 bases and J lost 3, with 8 bases in between. This CDR3 region has 13 residues. The germline gives CDR1 DFQATT, CDR2 SNEGSKA (reference sequence). The CDR3 DNA reads TGCAGTGCTAGGTGGGGACCTAATGAAAAACTGTTTTTT. Amino acids: CSARWGPNEKLFF.

The V and J genes are TRBV27 and TRBJ2-1, with 7 bases identical to TRBD2. J lost 7 bases, V lost 5 bases, and 14 bases had no gene match. The CDR3 sequence is 16 residues long. Germline V lookup: CDR1 MNHEY, CDR2 SMNVEV (reference sequence). CDR3 amino acids: CASSIPGGSPGNEQFF. As DNA, the CDR3 is TGTGCCAGCAGTATTCCGGGCGGGAGCCCTGGAAATGAGCAGTTCTTC.

V usage is TRBV27 and J usage is TRBJ2-5; D is uncertain. V was cut by 3 bases and J by 4 bases, with 12 bases left in between. This CDR3 is built from 14 residues. Germline-derived CDR1 and CDR2 are MNHEY and SMNVEV (reference sequence). CDR3 residues: CASSFLGTAETQYF. CDR3 DNA sequence: TGTGCCAGCAGTTTTTTAGGCACAGCAGAGACCCAGTACTTC.

The chain is built from TRBV29-1 and TRBJ2-1; 11 nucleotides line up with TRBD2. Germline trimming cut 4 bases from V and 8 bases from J; bases unmatched to any gene: 7. The CDR3 is made up of 14 amino acids. CDR1 and CDR2 (germline): SQVTM, ANQGSEA. The CDR3 bases are TGCAGCGTTGTCGGACTAGCGGGCGCGGATGAGCAGTTCTTC. This codes for CSVVGLAGADEQFF.

V gene TRBV28 combines with J gene TRBJ1-4, with 7 bases identical to TRBD1. V was pared by 6 bases and J by 8 bases, with 15 bases of the junction left unmatched. CDR3 length equals 16 residues. In germline, CDR1 is MDHEN, CDR2 SYDVKM. The CDR3 loop reads CASSSTGEDSGEKLFF. CDR3 nucleotides: TGTGCCAGCAGCAGTACAGGGGAGGATAGTGGAGAAAAACTGTTTTTT.

The chain carries TRBV28 and TRBJ2-1; 11 positions agree with TRBD2. J lost 5 bases, V lost 7 bases, and 7 bases had no gene match. The CDR3 length is 15 residues. CDR1 and CDR2 (germline): MDHEN, SYDVKM. In DNA, the CDR3 is TGTGCCAGCACGAATAGCGGGGGGGCGGACAATGAGCAGTTCTTC. Its translation is CASTNSGGADNEQFF. Using reference TRBV28 and TRBJ2-1 for the parts outside the CDR3, the full variable domain is DVKVTQSSRYLVKRTGEKVFLECVQDMDHENMFWYRQDPGLGLRLIYFSYDVKMKEKGDIPEGYSVSREKKERFSLILESASTNQTSMYLCASTNSGGADNEQFFGPGTRLTVL.

V gene TRBV5-1 combines with J gene TRBJ2-7; D is uncertain. Trimming cost V 0 bases and J 2 bases, with 9 bases left between them. The CDR3 totals 14 residues. Germline V gene lookup returns CDR1 SGHRS and CDR2 YFSETQ. The chain's CDR3 is CASSLVGPPYEQYF. The CDR3 nucleotides read TGCGCCAGCAGCTTGGTTGGGCCGCCCTACGAGCAGTACTTC.

The table lists this clonotype with a count of one. The junction differs from germline at one of its ends, possibly a read error. This chain connects TRBV7-7 to TRBJ2-3; D is unclear. This CDR3 has 15 residues. Germline loops: CDR1 SSHAT, CDR2 FNYEAQ (reference sequence). The CDR3: CASSLGGQSGDTQYF. CDR3 DNA sequence: TGTGCTAGCAGCTTGGGTGGCCAATCGGGCGATACGCAGTATTTT.

The chain has TRBV11-3 and TRBJ1-3; D is unclear. Looked up from germline, CDR1 is SGHNT and CDR2 is YENEEA. This CDR3 is 14 amino acids long. Trimming took 5 bases from V and 9 from J, leaving 17 bases between them. The DNA of the CDR3 is TGTGCCAGCAGCCCTGGCAGCGTCTGGGCCACCATATATTTT. Translating gives CASSPGSVWATIYF.

V gene TRBV4-2 combines with J gene TRBJ1-1; D unclear. The V end lost 1 base, the J end lost 2 bases, and 8 bases lay between the germline ends. The CDR3 consists of 14 residues. Germline values: CDR1 LGHNA, CDR2 YNFKEQ. As DNA, the CDR3 is TGTGCCAGCAGCCAAGGGTACGGTAACACTGAAGCTTTCTTT. Its translation: CASSQGYGNTEAFF.

The V and J genes are TRBV20-1 and TRBJ2-1, with 10 bases identical to TRBD2. CDR1 DFQATT and CDR2 SNEGSKA come from the germline V gene (reference sequence). This CDR3 contains 13 residues. J lost 6 bases, V lost 8 bases, and 7 bases had no gene match. Here the CDR3 DNA reads TGCAGTAGAACCGGGACTAGCGTCAATGAGCAGTTCTTC. Residues: CSRTGTSVNEQFF.

The rearrangement joins TRBV7-2 to TRBJ1-5; D might be TRBD1 (5 bases). The ends were cut back, 2 bases at V and 2 bases at J, with 13 bases in the middle. Germline lookup yields CDR1 SGHTA and CDR2 FQGNSA. This CDR3 spans 16 amino acids. The CDR3 here is CASSLSYGAGNQPQHF. As DNA, the CDR3 is TGTGCCAGCAGCTTATCTTACGGGGCCGGCAATCAGCCCCAGCATTTT.

This chain joins TRBV7-9 and TRBJ1-1, with D possibly TRBD1 on 6 matching bases. V shed 5 bases and J shed 1 base, with 14 bases lying between them. Germline-derived CDR1 and CDR2 are SEHNR and FQNEAQ (reference sequence). The CDR3 sequence is 15 residues long. The CDR3 is CASSDKDRRNTEAFF. In DNA, the CDR3 is TGTGCCAGCAGCGATAAAGACAGGAGGAACACTGAAGCTTTCTTT.